This paragraph covers one T cell receptor beta chain sequence. The CDR3 sequence is 16 residues long. The V and J ends lost 0 bases and 0 bases respectively, with 9 bases between them. Germline CDR1 and CDR2: PRHDT and FYEKMQ (reference sequence). This table comes from immunoSEQ multiplex PCR, and its TCRdb copy is limited to in-frame clones, with some not included. The sample shows fewer than 75,000 clones, around 93% of them seen only once. The record originates from a study of T cell changes during pregnancy in multiple sclerosis. The chain carries TRBV13 and TRBJ1-5; D ambiguous. The input for sequencing was peripheral blood, taken after pregnancy. The receptor comes from a female donor in good health, enrolled as a control in a pregnancy study. CDR3 DNA: TGTGCCAGCAGCTTAGGCCTTTACAATAGCAATCAGCCCCAGCATTTT. Its translation: CASSLGLYNSNQPQHF.